The present T cell receptor (beta chain) was sequenced within a study of response to subunit inactivated influenza vaccine. CDR1 is SNHLY, CDR2 FYNNEI, per germline. This CDR3 has 13 residues. Trimming cost V 8 bases and J 6 bases, with 17 bases left between them. Points on this clonotype: Its antigen remains unidentified.

TCRdb processed the RT-PCR reads anew with MiXCR; each CDR3 protein has one entry. The data hold approximately 520,000 distinct CDR3 sequences, with roughly 25% observed a single time. Study conclusions and caveats: Authors proposed each seasonal influenza vaccination draws in few new T cells.

The sample was CD4+ T cells sorted from PBMCs, taken around 5 days after vaccination. The receptor was derived from a man aged 50-60 years who received an inactivated influenza vaccine. The V and J genes are TRBV2 and TRBJ2-7; D is perhaps TRBD1 or TRBD2 (5 bases each). CDR3 region: CASSQRERGEQYF. The DNA for the CDR3 is TGTGCCAGCTCTCAGCGAGAGAGGGGCGAGCAGTACTTC.